This T cell receptor beta chain was sequenced during a study of T cell responses to AZD1222 COVID-19 vaccine. Points from the study as a whole: Seropositive at baseline were only 5 to 7 AZD1222 recipients. Across the whole spike, CD4 TCRs peaked at regions 160-218 and 743-854. Mostly white British, mostly female donors; authors suggested clonal diversity may be underestimated.

The repertoire was sequenced with immunoSEQ multiplex PCR; TCRdb's copy has only in-frame clones and lacks some. The table records over 130,000 clones, around nine tenths of them present only once. With 1 base removed from V and 4 bases from J, the gap between germline ends came to 14 bases. The germline CDR1 and CDR2 sequences are MDHEN and SYDVKM. The CDR3 has 15 residues. As concerns this clone: No antigen is known for it.

The origin of this receptor is an adult in good health. The specimen comprised peripheral blood, sampled on day 0 of AZD1222 vaccination. The chain carries TRBV28 and TRBJ2-7; possibly TRBD1 for D (5 bases). The CDR3 is CASSLSIGAGYEQYF. As DNA, the CDR3 is TGTGCCAGCAGTTTATCGATAGGGGCTGGTTACGAGCAGTACTTC.